The entry below gives a single T cell receptor (beta chain) sequence along with its context. This sample was included in a study of control samples from healthy donors and cancer patients. CDR1 SNHLY and CDR2 FYNNEI come from the germline V gene. The CDR3 loop spans 14 amino acids. V was pared by 7 bases and J by 5 bases, with 14 bases between. The assay was immunoSEQ multiplex PCR, and TCRdb's table has in-frame clones only and misses some. The table has 100,000 to 150,000 clones, roughly 84% seen once. The chain uses TRBV2 and TRBJ1-4; tentative D call: TRBD1 (6 bases). The sample was blood. The sequence came from a man between 18 and 29 years old in good health. CDR3 DNA sequence: TGTGCCAGCACTTACAGGGTCTCGAATGAAAAACTGTTTTTT. This translates into CASTYRVSNEKLFF.